The T cell receptor (beta chain) described here comes from a study of response to subunit inactivated influenza vaccine. Study-wide findings and caveats: A suggestion made by the authors is that each seasonal influenza vaccination recruits few new T cells.

V was shortened by 4 bases and J by 2 bases, with 9 bases between the two germline ends. This CDR3 has 13 amino acids. Per the germline V gene, CDR1 is SQVTM and CDR2 is ANQGSEA. A single record per CDR3 protein comes from TCRdb applying MiXCR to the RT-PCR reads. The table includes around 570,000 distinct CDR3 sequences, about 11% detected once. On this clonotype: The antigen is unknown.

The data also belong to a second study, concerning T cells expressing NK-cell markers. That study adds: Making the TCR beta cDNA relied on 5'RACE template switching with UMIs. These clonotypes additionally ranked first within the CD3+CD56-NKG2C+ fraction of four donors.

The chain has TRBV29-1 and TRBJ2-1; D is unclear. The material sequenced was PBMCs from blood, taken on the day of vaccination. The sequence came from a man aged 50 or older who received an inactivated influenza vaccine. CDR3 nucleotides: TGCAGCGTTGGAGACCCAACCTACAATGAGCAGTTCTTC. This gives the protein CSVGDPTYNEQFF.